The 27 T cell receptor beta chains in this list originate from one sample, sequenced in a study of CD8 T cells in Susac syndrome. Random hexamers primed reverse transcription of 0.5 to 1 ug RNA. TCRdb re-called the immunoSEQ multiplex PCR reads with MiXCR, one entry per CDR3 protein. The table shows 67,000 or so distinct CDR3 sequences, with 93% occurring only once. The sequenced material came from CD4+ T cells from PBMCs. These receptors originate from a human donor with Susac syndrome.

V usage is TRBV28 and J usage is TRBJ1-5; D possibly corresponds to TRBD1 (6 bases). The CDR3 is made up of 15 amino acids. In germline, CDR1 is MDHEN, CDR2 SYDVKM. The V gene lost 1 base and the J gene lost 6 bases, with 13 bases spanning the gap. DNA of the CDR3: TGTGCCAGCAGTTTATTATTCAGGGGAAGTCAGCCCCAGCATTTT. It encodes CASSLLFRGSQPQHF.

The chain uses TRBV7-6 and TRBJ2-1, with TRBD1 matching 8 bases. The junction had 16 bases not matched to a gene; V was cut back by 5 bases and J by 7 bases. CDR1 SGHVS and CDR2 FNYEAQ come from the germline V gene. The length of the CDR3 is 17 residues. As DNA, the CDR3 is TGTGCCAGCAGCCCACTTCCAGGGGGCGCAAGGCAGAATGAGCAGTTCTTC. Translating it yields CASSPLPGGARQNEQFF.

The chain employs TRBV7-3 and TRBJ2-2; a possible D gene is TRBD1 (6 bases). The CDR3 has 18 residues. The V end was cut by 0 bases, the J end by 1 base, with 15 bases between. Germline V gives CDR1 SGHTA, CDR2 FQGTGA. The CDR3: CASSLTWGTPRNTGELFF. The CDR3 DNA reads TGTGCCAGCAGCTTAACCTGGGGGACACCGCGGAACACCGGGGAGCTGTTTTTT.

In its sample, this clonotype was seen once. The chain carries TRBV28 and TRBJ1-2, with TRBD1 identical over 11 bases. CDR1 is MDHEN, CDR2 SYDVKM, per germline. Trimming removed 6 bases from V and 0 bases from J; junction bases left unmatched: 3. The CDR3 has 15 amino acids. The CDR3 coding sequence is TGTGCCAGCAGGGACAGGGGGCAAGCTAACTATGGCTACACCTTC. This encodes CASRDRGQANYGYTF.

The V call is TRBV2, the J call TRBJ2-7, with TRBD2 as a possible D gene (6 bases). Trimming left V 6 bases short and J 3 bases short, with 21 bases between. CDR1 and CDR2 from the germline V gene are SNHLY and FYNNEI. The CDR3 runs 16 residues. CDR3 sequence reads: CASSFSVGGRGYEQYF. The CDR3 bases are TGTGCCAGCAGCTTCTCAGTAGGAGGGAGAGGCTACGAGCAGTACTTC.

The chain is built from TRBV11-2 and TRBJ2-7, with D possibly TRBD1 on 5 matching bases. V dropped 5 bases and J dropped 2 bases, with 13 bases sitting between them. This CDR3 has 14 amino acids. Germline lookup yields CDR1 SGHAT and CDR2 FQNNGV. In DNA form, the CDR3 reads TGTGCCAGCAGCCTTCCGACAGAACCCTACGAGCAGTACTTC. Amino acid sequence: CASSLPTEPYEQYF. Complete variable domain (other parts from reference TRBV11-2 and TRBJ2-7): EAGVAQSPRYKIIEKRQSVAFWCNPISGHATLYWYQQILGQGPKLLIQFQNNGVVDDSQLPKDRFSAERLKGVDSTLKIQPAKLEDSAVYLCASSLPTEPYEQYFGPGTRLTVT.

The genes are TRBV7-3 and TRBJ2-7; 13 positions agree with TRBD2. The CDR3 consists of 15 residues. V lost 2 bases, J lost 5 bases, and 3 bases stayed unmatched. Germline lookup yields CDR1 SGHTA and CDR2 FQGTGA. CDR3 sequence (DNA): TGTGCCAGCAGCTTAGGACTAGCGGGGGTCCACGAGCAGTACTTC. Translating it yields CASSLGLAGVHEQYF.

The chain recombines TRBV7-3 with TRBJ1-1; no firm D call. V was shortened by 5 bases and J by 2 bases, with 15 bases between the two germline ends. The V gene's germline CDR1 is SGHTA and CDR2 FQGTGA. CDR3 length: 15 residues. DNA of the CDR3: TGTGCCAGCAGCCCCCAACCGCGGCATAACACTGAAGCTTTCTTT. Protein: CASSPQPRHNTEAFF.

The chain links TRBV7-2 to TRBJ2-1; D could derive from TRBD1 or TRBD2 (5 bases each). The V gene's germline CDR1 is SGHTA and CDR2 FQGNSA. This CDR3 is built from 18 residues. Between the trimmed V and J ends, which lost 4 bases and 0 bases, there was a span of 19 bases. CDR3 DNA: TGTGCCAGCAGCTCCAGGGACCAGCCATATACCTCCTACAATGAGCAGTTCTTC. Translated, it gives CASSSRDQPYTSYNEQFF.

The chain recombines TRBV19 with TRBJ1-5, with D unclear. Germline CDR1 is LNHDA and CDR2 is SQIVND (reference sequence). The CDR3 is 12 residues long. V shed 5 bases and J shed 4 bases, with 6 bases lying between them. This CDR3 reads CASSASNQPQHF. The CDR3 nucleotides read TGTGCCAGTAGTGCAAGTAATCAGCCCCAGCATTTT.

The CDR3 nucleotides are TGTGCCAGCAGCTTAGCCCACAGGGAGGGAGGTGGTGGCTACACCTTC. Translating gives CASSLAHREGGGGYTF. The chain is built from TRBV7-9 and TRBJ1-2; TRBD1 might be the D (6 bases). The CDR3 totals 16 residues. Trimming cost V 0 bases and J 7 bases, with 18 bases left between them. Looked up from germline, CDR1 is SEHNR and CDR2 is FQNEAQ (reference sequence). Full variable domain (rest looked up from reference TRBV7-9 and TRBJ1-2): DTGVSQNPRHKITKRGQNVTFRCDPISEHNRLYWYRQTLGQGPEFLTYFQNEAQLEKSRLLSDRFSAERPKGSFSTLEIQRTEQGDSAMYLCASSLAHREGGGGYTFGSGTRLTVV.

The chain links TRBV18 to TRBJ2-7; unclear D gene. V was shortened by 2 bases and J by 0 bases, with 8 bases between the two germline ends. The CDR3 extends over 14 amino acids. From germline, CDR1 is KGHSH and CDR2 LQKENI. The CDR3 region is CASSPNPGSYEQYF. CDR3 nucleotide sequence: TGTGCCAGCTCACCAAACCCAGGCTCCTACGAGCAGTACTTC.

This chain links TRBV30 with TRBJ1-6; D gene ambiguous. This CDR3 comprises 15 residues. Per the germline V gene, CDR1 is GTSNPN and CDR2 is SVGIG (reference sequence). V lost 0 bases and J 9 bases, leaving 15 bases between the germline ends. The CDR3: CAWSVKARPISPLHF. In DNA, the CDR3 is TGTGCCTGGAGTGTAAAGGCCCGGCCAATTTCACCCCTCCACTTT. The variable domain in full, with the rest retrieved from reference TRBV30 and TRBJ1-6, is SQTIHQWPATLVQPVGSPLSLECTVEGTSNPNLYWYRQAAGRGLQLLFYSVGIGQISSEVPQNLSASRPQDRQFILSSKKLLLSDSGFYLCAWSVKARPISPLHFGNGTRLTVT.

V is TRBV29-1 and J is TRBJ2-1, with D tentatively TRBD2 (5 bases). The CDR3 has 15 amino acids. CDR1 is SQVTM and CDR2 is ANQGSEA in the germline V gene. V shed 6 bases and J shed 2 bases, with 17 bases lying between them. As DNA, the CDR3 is TGCAGCGTGGGAAAGGGAGTAGAGGCCTACAATGAGCAGTTCTTC. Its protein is CSVGKGVEAYNEQFF.

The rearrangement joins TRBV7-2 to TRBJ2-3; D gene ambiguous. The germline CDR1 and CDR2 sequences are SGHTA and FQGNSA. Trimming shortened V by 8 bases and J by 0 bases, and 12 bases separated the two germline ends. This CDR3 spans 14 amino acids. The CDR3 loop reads CASQPLGSTDTQYF. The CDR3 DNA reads TGTGCCAGCCAACCGTTGGGGAGCACAGATACGCAGTATTTT.

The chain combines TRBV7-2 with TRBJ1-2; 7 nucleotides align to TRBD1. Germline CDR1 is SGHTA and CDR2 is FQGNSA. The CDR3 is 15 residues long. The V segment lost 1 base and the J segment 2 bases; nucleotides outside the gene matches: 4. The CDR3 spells CASSLEGGPNYGYTF. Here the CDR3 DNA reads TGTGCCAGCAGCTTAGAAGGGGGCCCGAACTATGGCTACACCTTC.

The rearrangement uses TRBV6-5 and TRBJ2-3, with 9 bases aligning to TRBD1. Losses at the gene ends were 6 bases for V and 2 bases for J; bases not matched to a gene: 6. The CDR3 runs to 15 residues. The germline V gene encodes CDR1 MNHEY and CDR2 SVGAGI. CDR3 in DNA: TGTGCCAGCAGATCCGGGACAGGGTACACAGATACGCAGTATTTT. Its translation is CASRSGTGYTDTQYF.

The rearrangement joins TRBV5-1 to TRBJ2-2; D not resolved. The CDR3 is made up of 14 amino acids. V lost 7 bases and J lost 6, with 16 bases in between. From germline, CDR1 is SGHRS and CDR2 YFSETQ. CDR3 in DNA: TGCGCCAGCCGGCCCCCTCAAGGCTCCGGGGAGCTGTTTTTT. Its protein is CASRPPQGSGELFF.

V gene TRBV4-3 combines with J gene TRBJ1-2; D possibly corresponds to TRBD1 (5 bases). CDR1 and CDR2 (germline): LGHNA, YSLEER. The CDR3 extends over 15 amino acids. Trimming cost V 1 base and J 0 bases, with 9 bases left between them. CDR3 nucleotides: TGCGCCAGCAGCCAAGGTCCAGGGCCTAACTATGGCTACACCTTC. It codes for CASSQGPGPNYGYTF.

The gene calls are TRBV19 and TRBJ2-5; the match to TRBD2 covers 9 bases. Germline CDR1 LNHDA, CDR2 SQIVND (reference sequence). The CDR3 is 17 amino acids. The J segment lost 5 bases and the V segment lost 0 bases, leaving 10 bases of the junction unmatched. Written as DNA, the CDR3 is TGTGCCAGTAGTATAGATCGTTGGCGGGGGGGCGGCGAGACCCAGTACTTC. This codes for CASSIDRWRGGGETQYF.

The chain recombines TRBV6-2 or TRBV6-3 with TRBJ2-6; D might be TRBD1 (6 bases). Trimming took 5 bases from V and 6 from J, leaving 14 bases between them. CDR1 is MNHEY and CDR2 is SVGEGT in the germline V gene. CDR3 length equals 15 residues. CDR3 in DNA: TGTGCCAGCAGTCTCGGACAGCTTCCGGCCAACGTCCTGACTTTC. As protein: CASSLGQLPANVLTF.

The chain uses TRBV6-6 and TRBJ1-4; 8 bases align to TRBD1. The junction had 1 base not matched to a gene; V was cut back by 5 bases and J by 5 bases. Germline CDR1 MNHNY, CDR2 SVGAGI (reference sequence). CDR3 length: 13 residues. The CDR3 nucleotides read TGTGCCAGCAGTGACAGGGGAAATGAAAAACTGTTTTTT. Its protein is CASSDRGNEKLFF.

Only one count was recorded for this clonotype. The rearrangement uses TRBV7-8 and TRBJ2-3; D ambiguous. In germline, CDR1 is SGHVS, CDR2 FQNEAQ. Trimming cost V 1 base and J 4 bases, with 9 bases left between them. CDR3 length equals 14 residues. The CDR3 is CASSLGQKSDTQYF. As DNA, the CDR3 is TGTGCCAGCAGCTTAGGTCAAAAGTCAGATACGCAGTATTTT.

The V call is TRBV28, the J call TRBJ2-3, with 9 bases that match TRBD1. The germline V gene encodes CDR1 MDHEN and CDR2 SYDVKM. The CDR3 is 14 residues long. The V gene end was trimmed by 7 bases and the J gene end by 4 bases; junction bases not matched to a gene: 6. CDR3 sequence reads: CASTIQGAADTQYF. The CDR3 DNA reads TGTGCCAGCACTATACAGGGGGCGGCAGATACGCAGTATTTT.

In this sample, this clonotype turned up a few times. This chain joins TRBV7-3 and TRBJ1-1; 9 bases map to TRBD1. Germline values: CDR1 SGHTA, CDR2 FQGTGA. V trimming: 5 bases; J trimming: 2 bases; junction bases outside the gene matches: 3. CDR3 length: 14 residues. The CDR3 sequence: CASSPQGANTEAFF. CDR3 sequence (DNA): TGTGCCAGCAGCCCACAGGGGGCAAACACTGAAGCTTTCTTT.

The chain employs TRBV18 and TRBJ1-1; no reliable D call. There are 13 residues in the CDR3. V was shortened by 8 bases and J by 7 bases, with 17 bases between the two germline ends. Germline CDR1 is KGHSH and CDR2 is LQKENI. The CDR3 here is CASAIGNWGEAFF. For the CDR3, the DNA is TGTGCCAGCGCAATCGGGAACTGGGGTGAAGCTTTCTTT.

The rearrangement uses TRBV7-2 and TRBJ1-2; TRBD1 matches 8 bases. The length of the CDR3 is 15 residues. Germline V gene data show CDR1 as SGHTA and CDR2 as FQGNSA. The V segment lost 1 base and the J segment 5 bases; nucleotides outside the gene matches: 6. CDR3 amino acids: CASSLGTGPGYGYTF. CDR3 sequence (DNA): TGTGCCAGCAGCTTAGGGACAGGGCCGGGTTATGGCTACACCTTC.